Listed below are T cell receptor beta chains from one sample, sequenced in a study of PD-1 blockade in classical Hodgkin lymphoma. Repertoires were generated with immunoSEQ multiplex PCR, while TCRdb's copy carries only in-frame clones and drops some. This table holds approximately 52,000 clones, approximately 86% found once. Sequences were derived from peripheral blood mononuclear cells (PBMCs), sampled before the fourth cycle of nivolumab. The receptors derive from a human donor with classical Hodgkin lymphoma. CDR3s include the opening cysteine and the closing phenylalanine or tryptophan. D genes are given only for firm matches. The listing skips clone size in some rows; elsewhere it reads once, few, many or a size class.

TRBV28	NA	NA	TRBJ2-1	CASTSGATSSYNEQFF	TGTGCCAGCACCTCAGGGGCGACGAGCTCCTACAATGAGCAGTTCTTC
TRBV19	NA	NA	TRBJ1-5	CASSKGYWSSGNQPQHF	TGTGCCAGTAGTAAGGGGTATTGGTCATCTGGCAATCAGCCCCAGCATTTT
TRBV4-3	NA	NA	TRBJ2-7	CASSQDVGHLYEQYF	TGCGCCAGCAGCCAAGATGTCGGACACTTGTACGAGCAGTACTTC
TRBV19	TRBD2	NA	TRBJ2-7	CASSLRPMTSGRSYEQYF	TGTGCCAGTAGTCTTAGACCGATGACTAGCGGGAGGTCCTACGAGCAGTACTTC
TRBV27	NA	NA	TRBJ2-2	CASRGQGKTGELFF	TGTGCCAGCAGGGGGCAGGGAAAGACCGGGGAGCTGTTTTTT
TRBV7-8	TRBD2	NA	TRBJ2-1	CASSLSEVAGGLVLNEQFF	TGTGCCAGCAGCTTATCGGAGGTAGCGGGGGGGCTGGTGTTAAATGAGCAGTTCTTC
TRBV10-2	TRBD2	NA	TRBJ2-4	CASTLAGWGSKNIQYF	TGCGCCAGCACCCTAGCGGGGTGGGGGTCCAAAAACATTCAGTACTTC
TRBV7-2	TRBD1	NA	TRBJ2-5	CASSQSGGGETQYF	TGTGCCAGCAGCCAATCAGGGGGCGGAGAGACCCAGTACTTC
TRBV2	TRBD1	NA	TRBJ1-4	CASSEGRGVLEKLFF	TGTGCCAGCAGTGAAGGCAGGGGGGTGTTAGAAAAACTGTTTTTT
TRBV14	NA	once	TRBJ2-1	CASSQDGGPDNEQFF	TGTGCCAGCAGCCAAGATGGAGGGCCAGACAATGAGCAGTTCTTC
TRBV19	NA	NA	TRBJ2-7	CASSVAGGRQYF	TGTGCCAGTAGTGTCGCCGGGGGACGGCAGTACTTC
TRBV7-9	NA	few	TRBJ2-2	CASSLLAPGELFF	TGTGCCAGCAGCTTATTAGCGCCCGGGGAGCTGTTTTTT
TRBV7-9	NA	NA	TRBJ2-1	CASNPEGGYNEQFF	TGTGCCAGCAACCCCGAGGGGGGATACAATGAGCAGTTCTTC
TRBV7-2	TRBD2	NA	TRBJ2-3	CASSLGTTYTQYF	TGTGCCAGCAGCTTGGGGACTACCTATACGCAGTATTTT
TRBV11-2	NA	once	TRBJ2-3	CASSFWSSDTQYF	TGTGCCAGCAGCTTCTGGAGCTCAGATACGCAGTATTTT
TRBV28	TRBD2	NA	TRBJ2-5	CASSLTPLAGGPETQYF	TGTGCCAGCAGTTTAACTCCCCTGGCGGGGGGGCCGGAGACCCAGTACTTC
TRBV4-1	NA	NA	TRBJ2-2	CASSQAGLTEPGELFF	TGCGCCAGCAGCCAAGCCGGATTAACCGAACCCGGGGAGCTGTTTTTT
TRBV7-9	TRBD1	NA	TRBJ1-1	CASKLDRGVAFF	TGTGCCAGCAAATTAGACAGGGGGGTAGCTTTCTTT
TRBV11-2	NA	NA	TRBJ2-7	CASSLVGGWDEQYF	TGTGCCAGCAGCTTAGTCGGAGGGTGGGACGAGCAGTACTTC
TRBV15	NA	NA	TRBJ1-1	CATSRDLRVTEAFF	TGTGCCACCAGCAGAGATCTCAGGGTCACTGAAGCTTTCTTT
TRBV4-2	TRBD2	NA	TRBJ2-7	CASSQDRTSGSYEQYF	TGTGCCAGCAGCCAAGACCGGACTAGCGGCTCCTACGAGCAGTACTTC
TRBV5-1	NA	NA	TRBJ2-3	CASRDRASPGGDTQYF	TGCGCCAGCAGGGATCGAGCATCCCCCGGTGGGGATACGCAGTATTTT
TRBV5-1	NA	NA	TRBJ2-5	CASSLAEVGRPYQETQYF	TGCGCCAGCAGCTTGGCCGAAGTGGGCAGACCGTACCAAGAGACCCAGTACTTC
TRBV25-1	TRBD1	NA	TRBJ2-7	CASSEPGTGVYEQYF	TGTGCCAGCAGTGAACCCGGGACAGGGGTCTACGAGCAGTACTTC
TRBV2	NA	NA	TRBJ2-4	CASRSTWGKNIQYF	TGTGCCAGCAGGTCGACCTGGGGCAAAAACATTCAGTACTTC
TRBV7-8	TRBD2	NA	TRBJ2-5	CASSFLEFSGPYQETQYF	TGTGCCAGCAGCTTCCTCGAATTTAGCGGGCCCTACCAAGAGACCCAGTACTTC
TRBV5-1	NA	NA	TRBJ2-3	CASSLGGGPGTDTQYF	TGCGCCAGCAGCTTGGGTGGGGGGCCTGGCACAGATACGCAGTATTTT
TRBV5-4	TRBD2	NA	TRBJ2-2	CASSRAGAGTGELFF	TGTGCCAGCAGCAGAGCGGGGGCCGGGACCGGGGAGCTGTTTTTT
TRBV7-7	TRBD2	NA	TRBJ2-2	CASSLRTSGPNTGELFF	TGTGCCAGCAGCTTAAGAACTAGCGGGCCGAACACCGGGGAGCTGTTTTTT
TRBV28	NA	NA	TRBJ1-2	CASRTARSYTF	TGTGCCAGCAGGACGGCCCGAAGCTACACCTTC
TRBV11-2	TRBD2	NA	TRBJ2-4	CASSLLFVAGGDIQYF	TGTGCCAGCAGCTTACTGTTTGTAGCGGGTGGGGACATTCAGTACTTC
TRBV29-1	TRBD2	NA	TRBJ2-1	CSVVGGSSYNEQFF	TGCAGCGTTGTAGGCGGGAGTTCCTACAATGAGCAGTTCTTC
TRBV7-9	TRBD2	NA	TRBJ2-1	CASPSGAAYNEQFF	TGTGCCAGCCCTAGCGGGGCCGCCTACAATGAGCAGTTCTTC
TRBV19	NA	NA	TRBJ2-6	CASSIASLAGANVLTF	TGTGCCAGTAGTATAGCCTCTCTGGCTGGGGCCAACGTCCTGACTTTC
TRBV10-3	TRBD2	NA	TRBJ2-1	CAISLTSGDNEQFF	TGTGCCATCAGCCTGACTAGCGGAGACAATGAGCAGTTCTTC
TRBV9	TRBD1	NA	TRBJ1-5	CASSATGGGQPQHF	TGTGCCAGCAGCGCGACAGGGGGCGGTCAGCCCCAGCATTTT
TRBV19	TRBD1	NA	TRBJ1-1	CASSIEGDRGAFF	TGTGCCAGTAGTATAGAGGGTGACAGGGGAGCTTTCTTT
TRBV27	NA	NA	TRBJ2-7	CASSLRGDLTYEQYF	TGTGCCAGCAGTTTAAGAGGGGACCTAACCTACGAGCAGTACTTC
TRBV2	TRBD2	medium-sized	TRBJ2-3	CASLERGYTDTQYF	TGTGCCAGCTTAGAGCGGGGATACACAGATACGCAGTATTTT
TRBV4-2	NA	NA	TRBJ2-7	CASSPVDGEQYF	TGTGCCAGCAGCCCAGTGGACGGCGAGCAGTACTTC
TRBV29-1	NA	NA	TRBJ2-7	CSPPPFGQFYEQYF	TGCAGCCCCCCCCCTTTCGGACAGTTCTACGAGCAGTACTTC
TRBV6-1	NA	NA	TRBJ2-3	CASSEGGTFEQYF	TGTGCCAGCAGTGAAGGCGGGACTTTCGAGCAGTATTTT
TRBV9	TRBD2	NA	TRBJ2-5	CASSATGGLSQETQYF	TGTGCCAGCAGCGCTACGGGGGGGCTGTCCCAAGAGACCCAGTACTTC
TRBV6-6	NA	NA	TRBJ2-2	CASSGGLRESGELFF	TGTGCCAGCAGCGGGGGCCTCCGTGAGTCCGGGGAGCTGTTTTTT
TRBV7-6	NA	NA	TRBJ1-2	CASSSPFNYGYTF	TGTGCCAGCAGCTCCCCGTTCAACTATGGCTACACCTTC
TRBV6-1	TRBD1	few	TRBJ2-2	CASSAPTGVNTGELFF	TGTGCCAGCAGTGCGCCGACAGGGGTAAACACCGGGGAGCTGTTTTTT
TRBV7-7	NA	NA	TRBJ2-5	CASSLGGGITAQETQYF	TGTGCTAGCAGCTTAGGAGGTGGGATAACGGCTCAAGAGACCCAGTACTTC
TRBV5-4	TRBD2	NA	TRBJ2-2	CASSPASGNTGELFF	TGTGCCAGCAGCCCCGCTAGCGGGAACACCGGGGAGCTGTTTTTT
TRBV4-3	TRBD1	NA	TRBJ1-3	CASSPGTASGNTIYF	TGCGCCAGCAGCCCTGGGACAGCCTCTGGAAACACCATATATTTT
TRBV28	NA	once	TRBJ1-1	CASSPPVLKAFF	TGTGCCAGCAGTCCCCCCGTCCTAAAAGCTTTCTTT
TRBV9	TRBD2	NA	TRBJ2-3	CASSVDPAGVDTQYF	TGTGCCAGCAGCGTAGATCCAGCGGGGGTTGATACGCAGTATTTT
TRBV9	NA	NA	TRBJ1-4	CASSVEGRGNNEKLFF	TGTGCCAGCAGCGTAGAGGGACGTGGCAATAATGAAAAACTGTTTTTT